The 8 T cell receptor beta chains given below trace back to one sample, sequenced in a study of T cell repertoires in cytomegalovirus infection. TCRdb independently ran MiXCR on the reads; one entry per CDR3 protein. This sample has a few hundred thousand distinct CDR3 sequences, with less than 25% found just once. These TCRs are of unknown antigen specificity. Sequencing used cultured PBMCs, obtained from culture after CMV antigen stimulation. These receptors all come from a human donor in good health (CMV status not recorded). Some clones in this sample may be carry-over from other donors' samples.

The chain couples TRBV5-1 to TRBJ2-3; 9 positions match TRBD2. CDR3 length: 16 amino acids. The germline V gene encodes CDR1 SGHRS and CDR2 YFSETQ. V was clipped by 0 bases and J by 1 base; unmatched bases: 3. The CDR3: CASSLELAGRTDTQYF. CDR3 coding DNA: TGCGCCAGCAGCTTGGAGCTAGCGGGGCGCACAGATACGCAGTATTTT.

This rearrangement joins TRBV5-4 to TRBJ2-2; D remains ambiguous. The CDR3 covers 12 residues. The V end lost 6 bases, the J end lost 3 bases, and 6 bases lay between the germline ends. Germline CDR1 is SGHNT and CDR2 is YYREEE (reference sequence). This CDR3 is CASTTYTGELFF. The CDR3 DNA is TGTGCCAGCACCACTTACACCGGGGAGCTGTTTTTT.

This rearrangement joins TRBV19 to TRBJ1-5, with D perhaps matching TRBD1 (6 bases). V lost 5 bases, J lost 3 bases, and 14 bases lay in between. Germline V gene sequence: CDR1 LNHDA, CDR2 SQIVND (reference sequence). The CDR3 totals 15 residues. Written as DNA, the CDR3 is TGTGCCAGTAGTCTTCGGACAGAACCCAATCAGCCCCAGCATTTT. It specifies CASSLRTEPNQPQHF.

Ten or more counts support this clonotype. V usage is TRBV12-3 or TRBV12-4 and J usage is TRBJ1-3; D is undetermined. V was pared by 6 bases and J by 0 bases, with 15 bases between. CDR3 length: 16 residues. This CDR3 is CASSPHGKPSGNTIYF. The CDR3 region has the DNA TGTGCCAGCAGCCCCCACGGGAAACCCTCTGGAAACACCATATATTTT.

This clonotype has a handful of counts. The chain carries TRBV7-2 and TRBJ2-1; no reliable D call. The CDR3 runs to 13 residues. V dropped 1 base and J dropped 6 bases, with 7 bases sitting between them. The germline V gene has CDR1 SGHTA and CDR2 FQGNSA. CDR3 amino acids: CASSLGLINEQFF. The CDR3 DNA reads TGTGCCAGCAGCTTAGGGCTGATCAATGAGCAGTTCTTC. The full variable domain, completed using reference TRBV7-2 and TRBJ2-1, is GAGVSQSPSNKVTEKGKDVELRCDPISGHTALYWYRQSLGQGLEFLIYFQGNSAPDKSGLPSDRFSAERTGGSVSTLTIQRTQQEDSAVYLCASSLGLINEQFFGPGTRLTVL.

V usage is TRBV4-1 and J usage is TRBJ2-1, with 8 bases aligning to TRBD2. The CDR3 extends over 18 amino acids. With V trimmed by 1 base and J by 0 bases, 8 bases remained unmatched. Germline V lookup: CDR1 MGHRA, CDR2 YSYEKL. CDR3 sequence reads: CASSQGTSGTSSYNEQFF. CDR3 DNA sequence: TGCGCCAGCAGCCAAGGTACTAGCGGCACCAGCTCCTACAATGAGCAGTTCTTC.

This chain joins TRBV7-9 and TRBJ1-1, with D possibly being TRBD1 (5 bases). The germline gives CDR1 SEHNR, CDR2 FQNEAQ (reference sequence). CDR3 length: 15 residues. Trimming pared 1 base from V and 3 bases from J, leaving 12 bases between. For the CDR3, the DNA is TGTGCCAGCAGCTTAGTGGGGGTCAGCGACACTGAAGCTTTCTTT. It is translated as CASSLVGVSDTEAFF. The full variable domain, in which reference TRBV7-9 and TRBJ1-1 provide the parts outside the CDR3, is DTGVSQNPRHKITKRGQNVTFRCDPISEHNRLYWYRQTLGQGPEFLTYFQNEAQLEKSRLLSDRFSAERPKGSFSTLEIQRTEQGDSAMYLCASSLVGVSDTEAFFGQGTRLTVV.

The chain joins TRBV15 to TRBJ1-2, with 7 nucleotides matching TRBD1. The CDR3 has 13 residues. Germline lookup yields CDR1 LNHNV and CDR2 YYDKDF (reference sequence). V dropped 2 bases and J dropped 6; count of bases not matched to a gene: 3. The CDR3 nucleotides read TGTGCCACCAGCAGATACAGGGGCGATGGCTACACCTTC. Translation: CATSRYRGDGYTF. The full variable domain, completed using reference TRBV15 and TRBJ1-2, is DAMVIQNPRYQVTQFGKPVTLSCSQTLNHNVMYWYQQKSSQAPKLLFHYYDKDFNNEADTPDNFQSRRPNTSFCFLDIRSPGLGDTAMYLCATSRYRGDGYTFGSGTRLTVV.